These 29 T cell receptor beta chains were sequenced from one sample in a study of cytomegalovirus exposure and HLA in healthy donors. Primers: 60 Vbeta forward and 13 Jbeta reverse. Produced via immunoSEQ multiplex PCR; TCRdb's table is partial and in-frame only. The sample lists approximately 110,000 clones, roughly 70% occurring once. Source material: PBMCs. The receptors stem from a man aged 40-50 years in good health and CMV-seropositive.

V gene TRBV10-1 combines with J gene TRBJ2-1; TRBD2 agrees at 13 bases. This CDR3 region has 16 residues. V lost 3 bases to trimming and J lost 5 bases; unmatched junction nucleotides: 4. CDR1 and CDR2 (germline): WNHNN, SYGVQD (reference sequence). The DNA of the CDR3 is TGCGCCAGCAGTGAACTAGCGGGAGGGAGGAACAATGAGCAGTTCTTC. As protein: CASSELAGGRNNEQFF.

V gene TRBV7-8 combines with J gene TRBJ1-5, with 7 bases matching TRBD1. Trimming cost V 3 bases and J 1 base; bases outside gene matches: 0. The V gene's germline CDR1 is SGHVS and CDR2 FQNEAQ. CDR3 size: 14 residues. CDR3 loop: CASSLDRSNQPQHF. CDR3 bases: TGTGCCAGCAGCTTGGACAGGAGCAATCAGCCCCAGCATTTT. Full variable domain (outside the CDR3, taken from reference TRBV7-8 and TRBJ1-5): GAGVSQSPRYKVAKRGQDVALRCDPISGHVSLFWYQQALGQGPEFLTYFQNEAQLDKSGLPSDRFFAERPEGSVSTLKIQRTQQEDSAVYLCASSLDRSNQPQHFGDGTRLSIL.

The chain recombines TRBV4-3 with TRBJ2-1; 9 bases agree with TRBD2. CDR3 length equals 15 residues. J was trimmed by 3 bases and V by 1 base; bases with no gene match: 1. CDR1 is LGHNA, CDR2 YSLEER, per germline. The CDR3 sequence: CASSQASGDYNEQFF. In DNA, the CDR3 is TGCGCCAGCAGCCAAGCTAGCGGGGACTACAATGAGCAGTTCTTC.

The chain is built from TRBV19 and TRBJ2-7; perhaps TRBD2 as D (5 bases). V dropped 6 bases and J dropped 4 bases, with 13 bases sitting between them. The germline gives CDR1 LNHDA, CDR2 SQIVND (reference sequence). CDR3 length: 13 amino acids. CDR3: CASSDISGYEQYF. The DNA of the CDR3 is TGTGCCAGTAGCGACATATCGGGATACGAGCAGTACTTC.

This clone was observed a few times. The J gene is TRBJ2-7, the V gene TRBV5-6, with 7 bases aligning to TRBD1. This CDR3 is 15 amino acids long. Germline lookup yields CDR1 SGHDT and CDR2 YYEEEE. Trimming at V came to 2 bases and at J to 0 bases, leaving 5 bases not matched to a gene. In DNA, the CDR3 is TGTGCCAGCAGCTTATTTGGACAGGCCTCCTACGAGCAGTACTTC. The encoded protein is CASSLFGQASYEQYF.

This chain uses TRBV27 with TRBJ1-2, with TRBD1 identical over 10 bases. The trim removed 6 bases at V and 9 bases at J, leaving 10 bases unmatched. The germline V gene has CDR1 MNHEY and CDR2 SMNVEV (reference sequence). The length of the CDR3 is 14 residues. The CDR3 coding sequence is TGTGCCAGCAGGGGGACAGGGGACGCGTCACGCTACACCTTC. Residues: CASRGTGDASRYTF.

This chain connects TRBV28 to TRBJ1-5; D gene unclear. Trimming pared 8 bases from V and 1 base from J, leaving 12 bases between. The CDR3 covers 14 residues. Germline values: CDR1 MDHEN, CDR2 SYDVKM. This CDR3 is CASRRWESNQPQHF. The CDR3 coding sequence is TGTGCCAGCCGACGGTGGGAGAGCAATCAGCCCCAGCATTTT.

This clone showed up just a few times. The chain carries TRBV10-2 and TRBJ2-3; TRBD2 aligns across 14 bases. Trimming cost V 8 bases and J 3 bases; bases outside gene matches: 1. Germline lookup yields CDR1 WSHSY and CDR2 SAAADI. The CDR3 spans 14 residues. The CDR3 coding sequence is TGCGCCAGCGGGACTAGCGGGAGAACAGATACGCAGTATTTT. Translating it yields CASGTSGRTDTQYF.

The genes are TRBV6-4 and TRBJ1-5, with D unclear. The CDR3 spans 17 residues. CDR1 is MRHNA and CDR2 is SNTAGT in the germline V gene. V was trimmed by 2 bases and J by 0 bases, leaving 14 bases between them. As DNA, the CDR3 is TGTGCCAGCAGTGACCCTTTGACACCATTTAGCAATCAGCCCCAGCATTTT. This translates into CASSDPLTPFSNQPQHF.

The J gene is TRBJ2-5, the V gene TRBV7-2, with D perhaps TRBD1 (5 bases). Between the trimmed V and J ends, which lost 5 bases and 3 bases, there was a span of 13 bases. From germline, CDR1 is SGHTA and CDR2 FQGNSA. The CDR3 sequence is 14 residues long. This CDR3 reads CASSPRAGKETQYF. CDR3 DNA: TGTGCCAGCAGCCCTCGGGCAGGGAAAGAGACCCAGTACTTC.

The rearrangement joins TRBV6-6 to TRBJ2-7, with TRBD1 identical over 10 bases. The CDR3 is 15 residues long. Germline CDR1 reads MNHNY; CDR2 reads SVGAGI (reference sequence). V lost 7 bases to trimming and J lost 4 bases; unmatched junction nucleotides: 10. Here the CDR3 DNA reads TGTGCCAGCAAATTAGGGACAGGGGTAGAATACGAGCAGTACTTC. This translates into CASKLGTGVEYEQYF.

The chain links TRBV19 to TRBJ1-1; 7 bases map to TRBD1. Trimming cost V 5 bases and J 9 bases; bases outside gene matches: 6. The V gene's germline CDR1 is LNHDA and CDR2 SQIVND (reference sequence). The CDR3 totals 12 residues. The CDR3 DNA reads TGTGCCAGTAGTGGAAGACAGGGAAAAGCTTTCTTT. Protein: CASSGRQGKAFF.

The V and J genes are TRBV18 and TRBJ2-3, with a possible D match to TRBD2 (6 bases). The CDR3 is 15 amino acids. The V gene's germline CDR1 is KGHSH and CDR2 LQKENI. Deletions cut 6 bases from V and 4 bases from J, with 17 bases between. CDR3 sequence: CASSSYLSSADTQYF. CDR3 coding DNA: TGTGCCAGCTCTTCGTATTTGTCTAGCGCAGATACGCAGTATTTT. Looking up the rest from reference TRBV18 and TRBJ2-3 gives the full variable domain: NAGVMQNPRHLVRRRGQEARLRCSPMKGHSHVYWYRQLPEEGLKFMVYLQKENIIDESGMPKERFSAEFPKEGPSILRIQQVVRGDSAAYFCASSSYLSSADTQYFGPGTRLTVL.

CDR3 nucleotides: TGTGCCAGCAGCCACGACAGGGCTCGCGAGCAGTACGTC. Translation gives CASSHDRAREQYV. V usage is TRBV5-6 and J usage is TRBJ2-7; 7 bases map to TRBD1. The CDR3 consists of 13 residues. V shed 4 bases, J shed 6 bases, and the junction held 7 bases outside the gene matches. The germline gives CDR1 SGHDT, CDR2 YYEEEE.

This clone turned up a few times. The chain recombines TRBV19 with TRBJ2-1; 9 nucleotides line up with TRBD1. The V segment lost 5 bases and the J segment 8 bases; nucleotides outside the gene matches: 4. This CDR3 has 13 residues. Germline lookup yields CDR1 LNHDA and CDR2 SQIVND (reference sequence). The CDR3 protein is CASSPDRGYEQFF. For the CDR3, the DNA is TGTGCCAGTAGTCCGGACAGGGGCTATGAGCAGTTCTTC.

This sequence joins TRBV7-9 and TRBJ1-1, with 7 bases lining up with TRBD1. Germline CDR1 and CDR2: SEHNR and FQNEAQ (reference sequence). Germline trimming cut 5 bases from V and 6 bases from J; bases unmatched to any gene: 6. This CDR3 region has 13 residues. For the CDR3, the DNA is TGTGCCAGCAGCCCGACAGGGCAGTCTGAAGCTTTCTTT. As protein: CASSPTGQSEAFF.

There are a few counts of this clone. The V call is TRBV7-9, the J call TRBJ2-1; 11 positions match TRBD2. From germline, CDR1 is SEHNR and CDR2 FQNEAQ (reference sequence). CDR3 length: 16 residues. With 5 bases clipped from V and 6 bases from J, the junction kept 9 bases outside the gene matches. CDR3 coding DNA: TGTGCCAGCAGCCCGTTGACTAGCGGGATGGGCAATGAGCAGTTCTTC. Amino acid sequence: CASSPLTSGMGNEQFF.

CDR3 nucleotides: TGTGCCAGCAGTCCCGAGACAGGATCGAACACTGAAGCTTTCTTT. It translates to CASSPETGSNTEAFF. The V call is TRBV6-5, the J call TRBJ1-1; a weak D match, TRBD1 (6 bases). Trimming shortened V by 5 bases and J by 1 base, and 14 bases separated the two germline ends. The CDR3 runs to 15 residues. Per germline, CDR1 MNHEY and CDR2 SVGAGI.

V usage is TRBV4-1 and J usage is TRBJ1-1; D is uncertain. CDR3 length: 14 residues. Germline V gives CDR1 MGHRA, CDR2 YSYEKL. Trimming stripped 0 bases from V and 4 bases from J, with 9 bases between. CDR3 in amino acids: CASSQDYSSTEAFF. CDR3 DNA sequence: TGCGCCAGCAGCCAAGATTATAGTTCCACTGAAGCTTTCTTT.

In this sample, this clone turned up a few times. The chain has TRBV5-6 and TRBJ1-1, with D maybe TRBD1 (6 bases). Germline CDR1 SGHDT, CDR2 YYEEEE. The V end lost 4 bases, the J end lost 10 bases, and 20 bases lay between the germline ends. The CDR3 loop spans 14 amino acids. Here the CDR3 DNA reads TGTGCCAGCAGCCAACGAGGGGGGGGGCTGGGAGCTTTCTTT. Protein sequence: CASSQRGGGLGAFF.

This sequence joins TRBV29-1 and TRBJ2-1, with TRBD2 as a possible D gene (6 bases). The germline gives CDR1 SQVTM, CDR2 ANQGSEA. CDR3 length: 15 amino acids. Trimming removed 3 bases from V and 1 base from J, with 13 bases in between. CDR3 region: CSVEGGTGSYNEQFF. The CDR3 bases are TGCAGCGTTGAGGGGGGAACGGGGTCCTACAATGAGCAGTTCTTC.

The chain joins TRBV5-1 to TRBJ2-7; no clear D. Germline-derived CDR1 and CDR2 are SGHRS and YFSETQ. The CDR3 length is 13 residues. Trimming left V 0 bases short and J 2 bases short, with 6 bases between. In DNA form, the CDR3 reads TGCGCCAGCAGCTTGGCTCTAGCCTACGAGCAGTACTTC. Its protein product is CASSLALAYEQYF. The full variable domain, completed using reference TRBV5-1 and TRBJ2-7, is KAGVTQTPRYLIKTRGQQVTLSCSPISGHRSVSWYQQTPGQGLQFLFEYFSETQRNKGNFPGRFSGRQFSNSRSEMNVSTLELGDSALYLCASSLALAYEQYFGPGTRLTVT.

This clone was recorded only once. CDR3 nucleotide sequence: TGTGCCAGCAGCCAACAACAGGTTCCCCAAGAGACCCAGTACTTC. Translation: CASSQQQVPQETQYF. The genes are TRBV16 and TRBJ2-5; TRBD1 might be the D (5 bases). Germline-derived CDR1 and CDR2 are KGHSY and FQNENV. The germline V and J ends were trimmed by 2 bases and 1 base, with 11 bases remaining between them. This CDR3 contains 15 residues.

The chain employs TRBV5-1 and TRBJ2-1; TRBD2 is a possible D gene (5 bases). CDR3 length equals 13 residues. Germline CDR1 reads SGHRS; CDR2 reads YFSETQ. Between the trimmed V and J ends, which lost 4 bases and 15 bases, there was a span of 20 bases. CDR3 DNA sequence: TGCGCCAGCAGCCCAGAGGACTCATCCGGGCGGTTCTTC. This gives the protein CASSPEDSSGRFF.

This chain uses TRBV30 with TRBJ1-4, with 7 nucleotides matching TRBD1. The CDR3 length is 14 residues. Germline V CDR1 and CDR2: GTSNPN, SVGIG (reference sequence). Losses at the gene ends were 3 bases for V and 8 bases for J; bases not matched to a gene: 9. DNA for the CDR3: TGTGCCTGGAGGAGCCCTGCGGACAGGGAAAAACTGTTTTTT. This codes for CAWRSPADREKLFF.

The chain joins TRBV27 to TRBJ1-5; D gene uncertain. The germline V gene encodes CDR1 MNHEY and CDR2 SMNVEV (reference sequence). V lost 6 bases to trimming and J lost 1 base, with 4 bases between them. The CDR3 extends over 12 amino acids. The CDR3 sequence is CASSPSNQPQHF. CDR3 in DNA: TGTGCCAGCAGCCCGAGCAATCAGCCCCAGCATTTT.

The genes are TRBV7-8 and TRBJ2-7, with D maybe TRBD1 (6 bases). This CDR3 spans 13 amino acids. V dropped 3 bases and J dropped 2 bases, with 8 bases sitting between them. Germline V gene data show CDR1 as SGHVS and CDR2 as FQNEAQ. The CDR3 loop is CASSFGQTYEQYV. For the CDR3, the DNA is TGTGCCAGCAGCTTTGGACAGACCTACGAGCAGTACGTC.

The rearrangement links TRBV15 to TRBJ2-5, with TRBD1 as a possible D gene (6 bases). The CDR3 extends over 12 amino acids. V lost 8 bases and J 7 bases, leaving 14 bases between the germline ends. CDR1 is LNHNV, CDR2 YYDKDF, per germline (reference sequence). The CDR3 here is CATPRSGVTQYF. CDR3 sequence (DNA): TGTGCCACCCCCAGGTCAGGGGTGACCCAGTACTTC.

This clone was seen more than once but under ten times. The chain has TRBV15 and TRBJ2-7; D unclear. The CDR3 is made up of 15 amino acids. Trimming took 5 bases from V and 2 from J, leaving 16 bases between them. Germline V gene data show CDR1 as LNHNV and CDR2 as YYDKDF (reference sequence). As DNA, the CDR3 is TGTGCCACCAGCTCCAGCGCCGGGTCAACCTACGAGCAGTACTTC. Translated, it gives CATSSSAGSTYEQYF.